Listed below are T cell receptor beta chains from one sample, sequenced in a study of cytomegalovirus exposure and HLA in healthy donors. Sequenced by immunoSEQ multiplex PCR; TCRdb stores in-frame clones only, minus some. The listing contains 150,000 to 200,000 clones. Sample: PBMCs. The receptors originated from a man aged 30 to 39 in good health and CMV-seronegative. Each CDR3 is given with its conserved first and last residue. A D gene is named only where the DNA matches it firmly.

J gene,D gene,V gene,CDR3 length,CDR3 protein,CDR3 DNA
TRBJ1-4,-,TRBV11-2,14,CASSPVEGREKLFF,TGTGCCAGCAGCCCGGTTGAGGGCCGAGAAAAACTGTTTTTT
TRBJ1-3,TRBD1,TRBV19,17,CASSSDTGQGPGNTIYF,TGTGCCAGTAGTAGCGATACGGGACAGGGACCTGGAAACACCATATATTTT
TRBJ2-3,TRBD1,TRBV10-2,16,CASSSGQGASTDTQYF,TGCGCCAGCAGCTCCGGACAGGGGGCTAGCACAGATACGCAGTATTTT
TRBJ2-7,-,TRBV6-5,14,CASSQGWGSYEQYF,TGTGCCAGCAGCCAGGGATGGGGCTCCTACGAGCAGTACTTC
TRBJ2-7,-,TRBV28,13,CASSPSDTYEQYF,TGTGCCAGCAGTCCGTCTGACACCTACGAGCAGTACTTC
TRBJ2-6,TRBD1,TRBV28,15,CASTLTGDGANVLTF,TGTGCCAGCACCCTTACAGGGGATGGGGCCAACGTCCTGACTTTC
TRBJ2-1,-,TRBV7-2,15,CASSPPANPLNEQFF,TGTGCCAGCAGCCCACCAGCGAACCCGCTCAATGAGCAGTTCTTC
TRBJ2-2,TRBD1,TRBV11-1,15,CASSPRDSNTGELFF,TGTGCCAGCAGCCCACGGGACAGTAACACCGGGGAGCTGTTTTTT
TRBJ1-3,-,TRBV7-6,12,CASSSTQNTIYF,TGTGCCAGCAGCTCGACACAAAACACCATATATTTT
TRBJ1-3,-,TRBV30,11,CAWASGNTIYF,TGTGCCTGGGCGTCTGGAAACACCATATATTTT
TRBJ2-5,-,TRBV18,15,CASSPIRGGQETQYF,TGTGCCAGCTCACCAATTAGAGGGGGCCAAGAGACCCAGTACTTC
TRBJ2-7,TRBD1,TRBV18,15,CASSPRPQGSYEQYF,TGTGCCAGCTCACCACGGCCACAGGGGTCCTACGAGCAGTACTTC
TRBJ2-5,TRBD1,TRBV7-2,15,CASTPSGTAQETQYF,TGTGCCAGCACTCCATCCGGGACAGCGCAAGAGACCCAGTACTTC
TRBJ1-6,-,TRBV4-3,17,CASSLVQGSSYNSPLHF,TGCGCCAGCAGCCTTGTTCAGGGTAGCTCCTATAATTCACCCCTCCACTTT
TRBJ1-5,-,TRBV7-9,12,CASSLPEGPQHF,TGTGCCAGCAGCTTGCCCGAGGGGCCCCAGCATTTT
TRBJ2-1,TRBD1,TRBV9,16,CASSPQQGDSYNEQFF,TGTGCCAGCAGCCCACAACAGGGGGACTCCTACAATGAGCAGTTCTTC
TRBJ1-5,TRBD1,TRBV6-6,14,CASTSTGVNQPQHF,TGTGCCAGCACCTCAACAGGGGTCAATCAGCCCCAGCATTTT
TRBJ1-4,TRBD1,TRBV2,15,CASSGGTGLIEKLFF,TGTGCCAGCAGTGGAGGGACAGGGCTAATAGAAAAACTGTTTTTT
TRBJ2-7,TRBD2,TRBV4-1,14,CASSLSTSYDEQYF,TGCGCCAGCAGCCTATCGACTAGCTACGACGAGCAGTACTTC
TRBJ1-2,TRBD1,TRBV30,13,CACPQGANYGYTF,TGTGCCTGTCCACAGGGGGCAAACTATGGCTACACCTTC
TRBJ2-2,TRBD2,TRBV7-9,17,CASTLRAGGPIAGELFF,TGTGCCAGCACCCTAAGGGCGGGGGGGCCGATCGCCGGGGAGCTGTTTTTT
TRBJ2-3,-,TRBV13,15,CASSSRRGSPDTQYF,TGTGCCAGCAGCTCCCGTCGGGGAAGTCCAGATACGCAGTATTTT
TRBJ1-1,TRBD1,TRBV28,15,CASSTAGQGETEAFF,TGTGCCAGCAGTACGGCGGGACAGGGGGAAACTGAAGCTTTCTTT
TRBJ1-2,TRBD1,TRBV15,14,CATSSPGQWNGYTF,TGTGCCACCAGCAGTCCGGGACAGTGGAATGGCTACACCTTC
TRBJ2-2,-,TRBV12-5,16,CASGLGSGTHTGELFF,TGTGCTAGTGGTTTGGGTTCCGGGACACATACCGGGGAGCTGTTTTTT
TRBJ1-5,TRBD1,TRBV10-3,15,CAISPDREGNQPQHF,TGTGCCATCAGCCCGGACAGGGAGGGCAATCAGCCCCAGCATTTT
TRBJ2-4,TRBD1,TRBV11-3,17,CASSLRGQGLVGNIQYF,TGTGCCAGCAGCTTACGGGGACAGGGTTTGGTCGGAAACATTCAGTACTTC
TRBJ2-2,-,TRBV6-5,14,CASSYRRATGELFF,TGTGCCAGCAGTTACCGGCGGGCGACCGGGGAGCTGTTTTTT
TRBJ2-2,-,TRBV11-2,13,CASSEGDTGELFF,TGTGCCAGCAGTGAGGGGGACACCGGGGAGCTGTTTTTT
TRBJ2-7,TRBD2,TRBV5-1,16,CASSFSSGGPPYEQYF,TGCGCCAGCAGCTTCTCTAGCGGGGGCCCTCCCTACGAGCAGTACTTC
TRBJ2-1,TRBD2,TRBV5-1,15,CASSLDSGDYNEQFF,TGCGCCAGCAGCTTGGATAGCGGGGACTACAATGAGCAGTTCTTC
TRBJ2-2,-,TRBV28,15,CASSGVGLWTGELFF,TGTGCCAGCAGCGGGGTGGGACTCTGGACCGGGGAGCTGTTTTTT
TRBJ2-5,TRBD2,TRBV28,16,CASSSGLAGVGETQYF,TGTGCCAGCAGTTCAGGGCTAGCGGGAGTGGGGGAGACCCAGTACTTC
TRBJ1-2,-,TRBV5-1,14,CASSLEQQGYGYTF,TGCGCCAGCAGCTTGGAACAACAGGGTTACGGCTACACCTTC
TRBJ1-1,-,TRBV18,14,CASSPGAGITEAFF,TGTGCCAGCTCACCGGGGGCAGGGATCACTGAAGCTTTCTTT
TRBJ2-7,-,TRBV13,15,CASSPKQASSYEQYF,TGTGCCAGCAGCCCCAAACAGGCCTCATCCTACGAGCAGTACTTC
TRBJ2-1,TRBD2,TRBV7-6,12,CASRGLAGEQFF,TGTGCCAGCAGGGGCCTAGCGGGCGAGCAGTTCTTC
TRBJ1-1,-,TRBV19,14,CASSRERGNTEAFF,TGTGCCAGTAGTAGGGAAAGGGGGAACACTGAAGCTTTCTTT
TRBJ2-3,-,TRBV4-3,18,CASSQTFSGVGSTDTQYF,TGCGCCAGCAGCCAAACCTTTAGCGGAGTAGGTAGCACAGATACGCAGTATTTT
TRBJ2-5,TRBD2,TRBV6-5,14,CASSHQSGEETQYF,TGTGCCAGCAGTCACCAAAGCGGGGAGGAGACCCAGTACTTC
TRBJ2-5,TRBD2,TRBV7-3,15,CASSLTRERQETQYF,TGTGCCAGCAGCTTAACGCGGGAGAGGCAAGAGACCCAGTACTTC
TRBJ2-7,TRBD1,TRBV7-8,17,CASSLRPPGQGPGEQYF,TGTGCCAGCAGTTTACGACCTCCGGGACAGGGTCCGGGCGAGCAGTACTTC
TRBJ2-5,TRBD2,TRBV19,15,CASKRTSGAEETQYF,TGTGCCAGTAAGCGGACTAGCGGGGCGGAAGAGACCCAGTACTTC
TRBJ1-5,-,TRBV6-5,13,CASSETDNQPQHF,TGTGCCAGCAGCGAGACAGATAATCAGCCCCAGCATTTT
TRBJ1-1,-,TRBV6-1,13,CASSLTGITEAFF,TGTGCCAGCAGTTTAACAGGGATCACTGAAGCTTTCTTT
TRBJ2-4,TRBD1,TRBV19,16,CASSPPGQVHGNIQYF,TGTGCCAGTAGTCCACCGGGACAGGTTCATGGAAACATTCAGTACTTC
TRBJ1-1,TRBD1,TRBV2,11,CASSGDSEAFF,TGTGCCAGCAGTGGGGACAGTGAAGCTTTCTTT